These 19 T cell receptor beta chains were sequenced from one sample in a study of blood T cell repertoires in COVID-19 (dated by TCRdb to about 2020). Preparation of the library involved the immunoSEQ multiplex PCR assay. TCRdb obtained this table from immuneACCESS and retained in-frame rearrangements with V and J assigned. These tables miss some clones; where compared with another copy, unresolved V genes account for less than half of the shortfall, and the remainder is unexplained. The sample table records fewer than 250,000 clones; 76% of these occur just once. The ten largest clones represent roughly 17% of the sample. What was sequenced was PBMCs or T cells enriched from blood (not recorded which). All receptors derive from a woman aged 45-60 years with acute COVID-19.

The chain links TRBV6-5 to TRBJ1-5; D is undetermined. V was shortened by 8 bases and J by 7 bases, with 9 bases between the two germline ends. CDR1 is MNHEY, CDR2 SVGAGI, per germline. The CDR3 is 11 amino acids. CDR3 loop: CASGPGQPQHF. The CDR3 DNA is TGTGCCAGCGGGCCCGGCCAGCCCCAGCATTTT.

The chain links TRBV19 to TRBJ1-2; D not resolved. The CDR3 totals 13 residues. The germline V gene has CDR1 LNHDA and CDR2 SQIVND (reference sequence). Trimming stripped 7 bases from V and 0 bases from J, with 9 bases between. In nucleotides, the CDR3 is TGTGCCAGTACTTATGCTACTAACTATGGCTACACCTTC. Amino acid sequence: CASTYATNYGYTF.

This chain uses TRBV6-5 with TRBJ2-7, with D maybe TRBD1 (7 bases). Germline loops: CDR1 MNHEY, CDR2 SVGAGI. V was trimmed by 2 bases and J by 6 bases, leaving 20 bases between them. The CDR3 loop spans 16 amino acids. CDR3 sequence reads: CASSYGGTVSDSEQYV. For the CDR3, the DNA is TGTGCCAGCAGTTACGGCGGGACAGTTTCGGACAGCGAGCAGTACGTC.

This clone was recorded a few times. The genes are TRBV28 and TRBJ2-7; 7 bases fit TRBD2. With V trimmed by 5 bases and J by 0 bases, 4 bases remained unmatched. Germline V CDR1 and CDR2: MDHEN, SYDVKM. The CDR3 runs 14 residues. CDR3 DNA sequence: TGTGCCAGCAGTGAGACTAGCCGCTCCTACGAGCAGTACGTC. Translating it yields CASSETSRSYEQYV.

This chain links TRBV7-2 with TRBJ2-6; D uncertain. Germline loops: CDR1 SGHTA, CDR2 FQGNSA. The CDR3 is 15 residues long. Trimming left V 1 base short and J 0 bases short, with 4 bases between. CDR3 sequence reads: CASSLGSSGANVLTF. The CDR3 DNA follows: TGTGCCAGCAGCTTAGGGAGCTCTGGGGCCAACGTCCTGACTTTC.

As concerns this clone: A much larger clone differs by one base, so this may be a read error. V and J are TRBV5-6 and TRBJ1-2, with D maybe TRBD1 (6 bases). The V end lost 3 bases, the J end lost 4 bases, and 10 bases lay between the germline ends. The CDR3 covers 13 residues. CDR1 is SGHDT and CDR2 is YYEEEE in the germline V gene. Here the CDR3 reads CASSSQGPYGYTF. The CDR3 DNA sequence: TGTGCCAGCAGCTCACAGGGTCCCTATGGCTACACCTTC. Looking up the rest from reference TRBV5-6 and TRBJ1-2 gives the full variable domain: DAGVTQSPTHLIKTRGQQVTLRCSPKSGHDTVSWYQQALGQGPQFIFQYYEEEERQRGNFPDRFSGHQFPNYSSELNVNALLLGDSALYLCASSSQGPYGYTFGSGTRLTVV.

This chain uses TRBV7-3 with TRBJ2-5; TRBD2 matches 12 bases. The V segment lost 5 bases and the J segment 5 bases; nucleotides outside the gene matches: 9. In germline, CDR1 is SGHTA, CDR2 FQGTGA. CDR3 size: 16 residues. The CDR3 DNA follows: TGTGCCAGCAGCCTCACCCGGACTAGCGGGGTGGAGACCCAGTACTTC. Protein sequence: CASSLTRTSGVETQYF.

V gene TRBV7-8 combines with J gene TRBJ1-5, with a tentative D call TRBD1 (6 bases). V was shortened by 3 bases and J by 7 bases, with 13 bases between the two germline ends. Per the germline V gene, CDR1 is SGHVS and CDR2 is FQNEAQ. This CDR3 is built from 14 residues. The CDR3 DNA follows: TGTGCCAGCAGCTTTAGGGGGAGAGACCAGCCCCAGCATTTT. Amino acid sequence: CASSFRGRDQPQHF. Combining the CDR3 with reference TRBV7-8 and TRBJ1-5 gives the whole variable domain GAGVSQSPRYKVAKRGQDVALRCDPISGHVSLFWYQQALGQGPEFLTYFQNEAQLDKSGLPSDRFFAERPEGSVSTLKIQRTQQEDSAVYLCASSFRGRDQPQHFGDGTRLSIL.

This sequence joins TRBV7-9 and TRBJ1-1; TRBD1 matches at 11 bases. CDR1 SEHNR and CDR2 FQNEAQ come from the germline V gene (reference sequence). The length of the CDR3 is 18 residues. The trim removed 6 bases at V and 1 base at J, leaving 13 bases unmatched. This chain's CDR3 is CASSPGTGGTGRNTEAFF. The CDR3 nucleotides are TGTGCCAGCAGTCCCGGGACAGGGGGAACGGGGCGGAACACTGAAGCTTTCTTT.

The chain recombines TRBV2 with TRBJ2-5, with D maybe TRBD1 (5 bases). The germline V gene encodes CDR1 SNHLY and CDR2 FYNNEI. Trimming pared 3 bases from V and 4 bases from J, leaving 9 bases between. The length of the CDR3 is 13 residues. CDR3 in amino acids: CASSEDNGETQYF. The CDR3 nucleotides read TGTGCCAGCAGTGAGGACAATGGAGAGACCCAGTACTTC.

The chain uses TRBV28 and TRBJ2-7; no firm D call. The CDR3 consists of 15 residues. Trimming took 1 base from V and 3 from J, leaving 13 bases between them. Germline V gene lookup returns CDR1 MDHEN and CDR2 SYDVKM. The CDR3 loop is CASSLSVSPLYEQYV. CDR3 bases: TGTGCCAGCAGTTTATCCGTCTCTCCACTCTACGAGCAGTACGTC.

The chain links TRBV6-5 to TRBJ1-1, with 7 bases aligning to TRBD1. V trimming: 9 bases; J trimming: 1 base; junction bases outside the gene matches: 5. This CDR3 is 13 amino acids long. Germline assignment: CDR1 MNHEY and CDR2 SVGAGI. The CDR3 is CASTGARNTEAFF. CDR3 coding DNA: TGTGCCAGTACAGGGGCCCGGAACACTGAAGCTTTCTTT.

This clone was found a few times. The rearrangement links TRBV7-8 to TRBJ1-5; 7 nucleotides agree with TRBD1. The CDR3 runs 16 residues. V gave up 2 bases and J gave up 1 base; unmatched junction bases: 5. Germline loops: CDR1 SGHVS, CDR2 FQNEAQ. Here the CDR3 DNA reads TGTGCCAGCAGCTTATTTGAGGGGGCGAGCAATCAGCCCCAGCATTTT. This translates into CASSLFEGASNQPQHF.

The chain is built from TRBV28 and TRBJ1-5; D uncertain. The germline gives CDR1 MDHEN, CDR2 SYDVKM. This CDR3 contains 13 residues. Trimming pared 9 bases from V and 2 bases from J, leaving 11 bases between. The CDR3: CASRREGNQPQHF. As DNA, the CDR3 is TGTGCCAGTAGGAGGGAGGGCAATCAGCCCCAGCATTTT.

The DNA for the CDR3 is TGTGCCATCAGTGGGTCCCCCGGGGGCTACACCTTC. Encoded protein: CAISGSPGGYTF. This chain joins TRBV10-3 and TRBJ1-2; D is unclear. This CDR3 has 12 residues. Germline V lookup: CDR1 ENHRY, CDR2 SYGVKD. Trimming pared 4 bases from V and 8 bases from J, leaving 11 bases between.

This clone was counted between two and nine times. The rearrangement links TRBV7-2 to TRBJ1-2, with TRBD1 matching over 7 bases. Germline trimming cut 2 bases from V and 4 bases from J; bases unmatched to any gene: 4. CDR1 and CDR2 from the germline V gene are SGHTA and FQGNSA. The CDR3 is 14 residues long. The CDR3 coding sequence is TGTGCCAGCAGCTTATCGGAGGGGGCCTATGGCTACACCTTC. Protein product: CASSLSEGAYGYTF.

The V gene is TRBV13, the J gene TRBJ1-1; D remains ambiguous. Germline V CDR1 and CDR2: PRHDT, FYEKMQ (reference sequence). The CDR3 spans 11 residues. Trimming removed 6 bases at V and 7 bases at J, with 9 bases between. The CDR3 loop reads CASRTRGEAFF. In DNA form, the CDR3 reads TGTGCCAGCAGGACACGTGGTGAAGCTTTCTTT.

This chain links TRBV12-3 or TRBV12-4 with TRBJ2-5; perhaps TRBD1 as D (8 bases). The V gene lost 5 bases and the J gene lost 5 bases, with 12 bases spanning the gap. The CDR3 spans 13 residues. The CDR3 nucleotides read TGTGCCAGCAGTACAGGGGGGGGCGAGACCCAGTACTTC. Protein: CASSTGGGETQYF.

This clone was counted only a few times. The chain couples TRBV19 to TRBJ2-2; no definite D call. V was trimmed by 3 bases and J by 3 bases, leaving 8 bases between them. Germline assignment: CDR1 LNHDA and CDR2 SQIVND (reference sequence). The CDR3 runs to 14 residues. The CDR3 loop reads CASSIQAHTGELFF. The CDR3 bases are TGTGCCAGTAGTATTCAGGCGCACACCGGGGAGCTGTTTTTT.